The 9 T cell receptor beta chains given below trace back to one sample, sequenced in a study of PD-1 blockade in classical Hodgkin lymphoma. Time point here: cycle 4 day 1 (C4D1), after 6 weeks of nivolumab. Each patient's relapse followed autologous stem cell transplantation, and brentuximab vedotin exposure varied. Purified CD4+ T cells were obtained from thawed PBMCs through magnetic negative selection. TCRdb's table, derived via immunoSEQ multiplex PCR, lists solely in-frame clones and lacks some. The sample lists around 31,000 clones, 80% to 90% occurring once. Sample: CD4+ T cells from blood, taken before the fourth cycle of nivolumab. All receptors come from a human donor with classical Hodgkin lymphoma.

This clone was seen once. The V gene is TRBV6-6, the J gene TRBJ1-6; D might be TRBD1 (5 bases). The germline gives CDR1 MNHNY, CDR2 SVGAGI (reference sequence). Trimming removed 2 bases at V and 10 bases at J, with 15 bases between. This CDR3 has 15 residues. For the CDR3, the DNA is TGTGCCAGCAGTTACCGGAGGGCAGGGCGATCACCCCTCCACTTT. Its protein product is CASSYRRAGRSPLHF.

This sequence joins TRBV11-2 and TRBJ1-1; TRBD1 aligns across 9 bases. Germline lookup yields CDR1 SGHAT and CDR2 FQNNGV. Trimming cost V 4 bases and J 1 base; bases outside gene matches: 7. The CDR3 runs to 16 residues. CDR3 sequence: CASSSDTGGQNTEAFF. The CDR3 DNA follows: TGTGCCAGCAGCTCGGATACAGGGGGCCAGAACACTGAAGCTTTCTTT.

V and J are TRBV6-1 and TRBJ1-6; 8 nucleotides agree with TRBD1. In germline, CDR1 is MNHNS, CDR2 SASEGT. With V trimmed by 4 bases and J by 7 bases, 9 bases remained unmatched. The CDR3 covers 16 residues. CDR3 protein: CASSARQGSTNSPLHF. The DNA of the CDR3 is TGTGCCAGCAGTGCGCGACAGGGGTCAACGAATTCACCCCTCCACTTT.

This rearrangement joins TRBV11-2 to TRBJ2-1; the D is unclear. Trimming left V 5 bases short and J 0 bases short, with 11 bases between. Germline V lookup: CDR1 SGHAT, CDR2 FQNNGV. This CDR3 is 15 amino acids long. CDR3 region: CASSARTNSYNEQFF. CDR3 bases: TGTGCCAGCAGCGCGAGGACCAACTCCTACAATGAGCAGTTCTTC.

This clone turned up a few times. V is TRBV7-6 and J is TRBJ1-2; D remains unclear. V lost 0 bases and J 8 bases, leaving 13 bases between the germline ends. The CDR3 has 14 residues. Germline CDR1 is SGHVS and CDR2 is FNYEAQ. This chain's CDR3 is CASSLAHQGGGYTF. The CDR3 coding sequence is TGTGCCAGCAGCTTAGCACATCAAGGAGGAGGCTACACCTTC.

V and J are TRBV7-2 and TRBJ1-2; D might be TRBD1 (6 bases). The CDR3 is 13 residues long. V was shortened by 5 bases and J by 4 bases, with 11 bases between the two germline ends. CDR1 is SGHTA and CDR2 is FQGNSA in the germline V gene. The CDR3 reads CASSPGVSYGYTF. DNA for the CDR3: TGTGCCAGCAGCCCAGGGGTTTCCTATGGCTACACCTTC. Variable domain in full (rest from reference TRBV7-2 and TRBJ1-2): GAGVSQSPSNKVTEKGKDVELRCDPISGHTALYWYRQSLGQGLEFLIYFQGNSAPDKSGLPSDRFSAERTGGSVSTLTIQRTQQEDSAVYLCASSPGVSYGYTFGSGTRLTVV.

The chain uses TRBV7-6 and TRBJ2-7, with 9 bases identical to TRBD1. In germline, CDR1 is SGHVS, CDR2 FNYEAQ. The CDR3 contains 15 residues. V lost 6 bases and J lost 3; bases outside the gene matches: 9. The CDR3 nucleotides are TGTGCCAGCAGATTGGGACAGGGTCCCTTCTACGAGCAGTACTTC. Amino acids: CASRLGQGPFYEQYF.

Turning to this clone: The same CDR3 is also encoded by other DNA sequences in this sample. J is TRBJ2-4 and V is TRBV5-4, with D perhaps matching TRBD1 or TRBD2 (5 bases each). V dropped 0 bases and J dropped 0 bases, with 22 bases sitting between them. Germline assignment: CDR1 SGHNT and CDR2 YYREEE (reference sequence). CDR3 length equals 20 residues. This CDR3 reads CASSLDGTPVRPLAKNIQYF. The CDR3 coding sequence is TGTGCCAGCAGCTTGGACGGGACGCCAGTCCGACCTCTAGCCAAAAACATTCAGTACTTC.

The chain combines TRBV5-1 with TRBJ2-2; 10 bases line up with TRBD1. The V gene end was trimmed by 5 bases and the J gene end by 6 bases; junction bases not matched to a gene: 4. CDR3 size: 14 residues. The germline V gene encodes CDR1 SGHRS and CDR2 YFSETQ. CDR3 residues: CASRATGGPGELFF. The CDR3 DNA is TGCGCCAGCAGGGCGACAGGGGGCCCCGGGGAGCTGTTTTTT. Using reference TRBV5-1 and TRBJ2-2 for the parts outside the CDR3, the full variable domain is KAGVTQTPRYLIKTRGQQVTLSCSPISGHRSVSWYQQTPGQGLQFLFEYFSETQRNKGNFPGRFSGRQFSNSRSEMNVSTLELGDSALYLCASRATGGPGELFFGEGSRLTVL.